These T cell receptor beta chains were read from a single sample in a study of identifying expanded T cells in peripheral blood. Here immunoSEQ multiplex PCR was the method, and the copy in TCRdb shows in-frame clones only, minus some. The sample consists of 75,000 to 90,000 clones, approximately 90% of them appearing once. The sequenced sample consisted of blood. The receptors were sampled from a person aged 18 to 75 in good health. Each CDR3 is given with its conserved first and last residue. The order of the fields is clone size, J gene, V gene, D gene, CDR3 protein, CDR3 DNA. D genes are given only for firm matches. Rows may omit the clone size; those that give it use once, few, many or a size class.

>once|TRBJ1-1|TRBV6-5|.
CASSDNTEAFF
TGTGCCAGCAGCGACAACACTGAAGCTTTCTTT
>.|TRBJ1-5|TRBV19|TRBD1
CASRGTGGSNQPQHF
TGTGCCAGTAGGGGGACAGGGGGTAGCAATCAGCCCCAGCATTTT
>.|TRBJ1-2|TRBV7-9|.
CASLEDGIGGYTF
TGTGCCAGCTTAGAGGACGGTATTGGAGGCTACACCTTC
>few|TRBJ2-7|TRBV2|.
CASSGVILTGSGSYEQYF
TGTGCCAGCAGTGGAGTAATACTCACAGGTTCCGGCTCCTACGAGCAGTACTTC
>.|TRBJ2-7|TRBV5-1|.
CASSYSSPGLDGDEQYF
TGCGCCAGCAGCTATTCGTCACCTGGCCTTGACGGGGACGAGCAGTACTTC
>.|TRBJ2-7|TRBV18|TRBD2
CASSLGLAETYEQYF
TGTGCCAGCTCACTCGGACTAGCGGAGACCTACGAGCAGTACTTC
>.|TRBJ1-1|TRBV5-1|.
CASSLEVGRHTEAFF
TGCGCCAGCAGCTTGGAGGTGGGTAGGCACACTGAAGCTTTCTTT
>.|TRBJ1-1|TRBV4-3|.
CASSQDHGGTEAFF
TGCGCCAGCAGCCAAGATCATGGGGGCACTGAAGCTTTCTTT
>.|TRBJ1-1|TRBV5-4|TRBD1
CASSLMRGQGVMNTEAFF
TGTGCCAGCAGCTTGATGCGGGGACAGGGGGTAATGAACACTGAAGCTTTCTTT
>.|TRBJ2-3|TRBV7-2|.
CASSLVKRGQYF
TGTGCCAGCAGCTTAGTGAAGAGGGGGCAGTATTTT
>.|TRBJ2-1|TRBV9|TRBD2
CASSGPSGSSYNEQFF
TGTGCCAGCAGCGGACCTAGCGGGAGCTCCTACAATGAGCAGTTCTTC
>once|TRBJ2-3|TRBV18|.
CASSPADTQYF
TGTGCCAGCTCACCCGCAGATACGCAGTATTTT
>.|TRBJ1-3|TRBV4-2|.
CASSQGGGDTIYF
TGTGCCAGCAGCCAAGGAGGGGGAGACACCATATATTTT
>.|TRBJ1-1|TRBV5-1|.
CASSLDMNTEAFF
TGCGCCAGCAGCTTGGATATGAACACTGAAGCTTTCTTT
>.|TRBJ2-1|TRBV12-2|.
CARASTYNEQFF
TGTGCCCGCGCCTCGACATACAATGAGCAGTTCTTC
>.|TRBJ2-6|TRBV2|.
CASRRISGANVLTF
TGTGCCAGCAGAAGGATCTCTGGGGCCAACGTCCTGACTTTC
>.|TRBJ2-2|TRBV4-1|.
CASSHEGADTGELFF
TGCGCCAGCAGCCATGAGGGCGCGGACACCGGGGAGCTGTTTTTT
>.|TRBJ2-5|TRBV7-9|.
CASSSLQTDQETQYF
TGTGCCAGCAGCTCCTTACAGACAGACCAAGAGACCCAGTACTTC
>.|TRBJ2-3|TRBV6-5|.
CASSYRGTDTQYF
TGTGCCAGCAGTTACAGGGGCACAGATACGCAGTATTTT
>.|TRBJ2-5|TRBV5-1|.
CASSGQGLQETQYF
TGCGCCAGCAGCGGCCAGGGGCTCCAAGAGACCCAGTACTTC
>.|TRBJ2-5|TRBV30|TRBD1
CAWRRTGLGETQYF
TGTGCCTGGAGGCGGACAGGGTTGGGGGAGACCCAGTACTTC
>.|TRBJ1-2|TRBV6-5|TRBD1
CASRRTGGDYGYTF
TGTGCCAGCAGGCGGACAGGGGGCGACTATGGCTACACCTTC
>.|TRBJ1-3|TRBV5-1|.
CASSLGLGAGNTIYF
TGCGCCAGCAGCTTGGGGTTAGGGGCTGGAAACACCATATATTTT
>.|TRBJ2-7|TRBV10-2|TRBD2
CASSSGGVGEQYF
TGCGCCAGCAGCAGCGGGGGAGTTGGCGAGCAGTACTTC
>.|TRBJ1-4|TRBV5-1|.
CASSWRGMGANEKLFF
TGCGCCAGCAGCTGGAGGGGGATGGGAGCTAATGAAAAACTGTTTTTT
>.|TRBJ1-4|TRBV15|.
CATSRGAREKLFF
TGTGCCACCAGCAGGGGGGCGCGGGAAAAACTGTTTTTT
>.|TRBJ2-3|TRBV9|.
CASSVASETDTQYF
TGTGCCAGCAGCGTAGCTTCAGAAACAGATACGCAGTATTTT
>.|TRBJ2-4|TRBV5-6|TRBD1
CASRQKGGLAKNIQYF
TGTGCCAGCAGACAGAAAGGGGGCCTAGCCAAAAACATTCAGTACTTC
>.|TRBJ2-7|TRBV6-5|.
CASKLGGRTYEQYF
TGTGCCAGCAAACTAGGGGGGCGGACCTACGAGCAGTACTTC
>.|TRBJ1-1|TRBV11-2|.
CASSPQGVGKAFF
TGTGCCAGCAGCCCACAGGGTGTTGGAAAAGCTTTCTTT
>once|TRBJ2-7|TRBV7-9|.
CASSAQALSYEQYF
TGTGCCAGCAGCGCTCAGGCACTAAGCTACGAGCAGTACTTC
>.|TRBJ2-7|TRBV4-2|.
CASSQDVGFTYEQYF
TGTGCCAGCAGCCAAGACGTAGGGTTCACCTACGAGCAGTACTTC
>.|TRBJ1-5|TRBV30|.
CAWSDSEAGPQHF
TGTGCCTGGAGCGACAGTGAGGCCGGGCCCCAGCATTTT
>few|TRBJ1-5|TRBV19|.
CASSKDVGQPQHF
TGTGCCAGTAGCAAGGATGTAGGTCAGCCCCAGCATTTT
>.|TRBJ2-7|TRBV7-9|TRBD1
CASSQRDRTYEQYF
TGTGCCAGCAGCCAAAGGGACAGGACCTACGAGCAGTACTTC
>.|TRBJ1-1|TRBV7-6|.
CASSGPGFPFF
TGTGCCAGCAGCGGGCCGGGATTCCCTTTCTTT
>once|TRBJ1-1|TRBV9|.
CASSVGTGGDAEAFF
TGTGCCAGCAGCGTAGGGACGGGAGGGGACGCTGAAGCTTTCTTT
>.|TRBJ2-4|TRBV6-1|.
CASSALPGGGDF
TGTGCCAGCAGTGCCCTCCCCGGGGGTGGTGACTTC